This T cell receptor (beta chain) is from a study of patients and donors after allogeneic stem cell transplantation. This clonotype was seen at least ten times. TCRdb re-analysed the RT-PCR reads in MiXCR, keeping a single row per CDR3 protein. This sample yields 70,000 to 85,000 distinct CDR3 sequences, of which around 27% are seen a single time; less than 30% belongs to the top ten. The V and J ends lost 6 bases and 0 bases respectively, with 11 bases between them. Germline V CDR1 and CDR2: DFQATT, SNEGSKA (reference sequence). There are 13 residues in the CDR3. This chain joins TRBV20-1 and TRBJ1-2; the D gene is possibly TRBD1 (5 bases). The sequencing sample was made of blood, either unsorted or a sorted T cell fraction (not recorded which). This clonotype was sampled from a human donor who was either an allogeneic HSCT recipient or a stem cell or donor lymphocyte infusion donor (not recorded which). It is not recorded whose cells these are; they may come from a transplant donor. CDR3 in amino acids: CSAIDRTNYGYTF. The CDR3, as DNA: TGCAGTGCCATAGACAGAACTAACTATGGCTACACCTTC.